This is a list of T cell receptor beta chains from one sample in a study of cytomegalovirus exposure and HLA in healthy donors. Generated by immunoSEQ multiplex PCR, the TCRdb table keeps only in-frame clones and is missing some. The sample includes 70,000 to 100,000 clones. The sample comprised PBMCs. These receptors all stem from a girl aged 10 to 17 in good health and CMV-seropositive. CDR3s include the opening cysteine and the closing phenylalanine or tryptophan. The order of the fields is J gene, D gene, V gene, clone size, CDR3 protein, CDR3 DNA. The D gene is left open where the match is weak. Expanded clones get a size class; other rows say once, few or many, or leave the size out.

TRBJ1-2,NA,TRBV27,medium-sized,CASSLSGDGSDYGYTF,TGTGCCAGCAGCCTATCCGGGGACGGGAGTGACTATGGCTACACCTTC
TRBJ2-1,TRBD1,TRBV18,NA,CASSRQGASSYNEQFF,TGTGCCAGCTCCCGACAGGGGGCGAGCTCCTACAATGAGCAGTTCTTC
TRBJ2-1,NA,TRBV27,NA,CASSLSYAGSYNEQFF,TGTGCCAGCAGTTTATCGTACGCGGGGTCCTACAATGAGCAGTTCTTC
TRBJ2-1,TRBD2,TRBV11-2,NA,CASSRGGGTIYNEQFF,TGTGCCAGCAGCCGCGGAGGAGGGACTATCTACAATGAGCAGTTCTTC
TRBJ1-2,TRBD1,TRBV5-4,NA,CASSLGGQGARQVGYTF,TGTGCCAGCAGCTTGGGGGGACAGGGGGCGCGTCAAGTCGGCTACACCTTC
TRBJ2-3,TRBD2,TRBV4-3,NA,CASSQDPGGADTQYF,TGCGCCAGCAGCCAAGATCCGGGGGGGGCAGATACGCAGTATTTT
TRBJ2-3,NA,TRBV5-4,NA,CASSSSRNTDTQYF,TGTGCCAGCAGCTCGTCCCGTAACACAGATACGCAGTATTTT
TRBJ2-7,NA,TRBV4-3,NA,CASSQFEGSYEQYF,TGCGCCAGCAGCCAATTCGAGGGCTCCTACGAGCAGTACTTC
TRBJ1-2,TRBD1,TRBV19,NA,CASSISGQGRYGYTF,TGTGCCAGTAGTATTTCGGGACAGGGGCGGTATGGCTACACCTTC
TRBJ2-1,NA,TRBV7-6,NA,CASSLGIRGGPYNEQFF,TGTGCCAGCAGCTTAGGTATAAGGGGGGGCCCCTACAATGAGCAGTTCTTC
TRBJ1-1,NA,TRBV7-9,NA,CASSPDSLMNTEAFF,TGTGCCAGCAGCCCGGACAGCCTAATGAACACTGAAGCTTTCTTT
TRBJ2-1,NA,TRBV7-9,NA,CASSLLAIYNEQFF,TGTGCCAGCAGCTTGCTAGCGATCTACAATGAGCAGTTCTTC
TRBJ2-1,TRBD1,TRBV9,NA,CASSPSTGGRNEQFF,TGTGCCAGCAGCCCATCGACAGGGGGGAGAAATGAGCAGTTCTTC
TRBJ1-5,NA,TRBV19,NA,CASSEMEGYQPQHF,TGTGCCAGTAGTGAAATGGAGGGCTATCAGCCCCAGCATTTT
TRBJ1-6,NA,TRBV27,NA,CASKGDSYNSPLHF,TGTGCCAGCAAAGGAGACAGTTATAATTCACCCCTCCACTTT
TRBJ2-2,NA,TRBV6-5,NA,CASSYQGHTGELFF,TGTGCCAGCAGTTACCAGGGTCACACCGGGGAGCTGTTTTTT
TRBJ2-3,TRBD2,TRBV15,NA,CATSRELLAGTTDTQYF,TGTGCCACCAGCAGAGAACTACTAGCGGGGACCACAGATACGCAGTATTTT
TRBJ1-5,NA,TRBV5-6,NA,CASSRYVVRELDSNQPQHF,TGTGCCAGCAGCCGGTATGTGGTGAGGGAGCTGGATAGCAATCAGCCCCAGCATTTT
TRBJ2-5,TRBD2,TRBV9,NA,CASSVGLAGGIQETQYF,TGTGCCAGCAGCGTAGGACTAGCGGGGGGGATTCAAGAGACCCAGTACTTC
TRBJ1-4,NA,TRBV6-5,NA,CASSRGSLNEKLFF,TGTGCCAGCAGCCGGGGAAGCCTTAATGAAAAACTGTTTTTT
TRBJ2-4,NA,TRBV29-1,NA,CSVFKGASYSNIQYF,TGCAGCGTCTTCAAAGGGGCCTCCTATAGCAACATTCAGTACTTC
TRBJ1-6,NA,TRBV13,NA,CASSLSGRSSPLHF,TGTGCCAGCAGCTTATCCGGAAGGAGTTCACCCCTCCACTTT
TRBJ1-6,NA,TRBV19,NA,CASSSSYGRLHF,TGTGCCAGTAGTAGCTCCTATGGGCGCCTCCACTTT
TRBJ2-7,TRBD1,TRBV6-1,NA,CASRTGGAYEQYF,TGTGCCAGCCGGACAGGGGGCGCTTACGAGCAGTACTTC
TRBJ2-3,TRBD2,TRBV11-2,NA,CASSLDLASGGSTDTQYF,TGTGCCAGCAGCTTAGATCTTGCTAGCGGGGGTAGCACAGATACGCAGTATTTT
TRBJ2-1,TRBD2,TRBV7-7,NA,CASSLGLAPNEQFF,TGTGCCAGCAGCTTAGGACTAGCGCCCAATGAGCAGTTCTTC
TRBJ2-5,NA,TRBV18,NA,CASSPGQAAYQETQYF,TGTGCCAGCTCACCAGGGCAAGCGGCGTACCAAGAGACCCAGTACTTC
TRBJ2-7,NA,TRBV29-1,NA,CSVGYRANEQYF,TGCAGCGTTGGTTACAGGGCCAACGAGCAGTACTTC
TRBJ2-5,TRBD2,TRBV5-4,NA,CASSVAGQRGPQETQYF,TGTGCCAGCAGCGTGGCCGGGCAGCGGGGGCCCCAAGAGACCCAGTACTTC
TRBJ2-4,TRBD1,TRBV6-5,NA,CASSATGKGNIQYF,TGTGCCAGCAGTGCGACAGGGAAGGGGAACATTCAGTACTTC
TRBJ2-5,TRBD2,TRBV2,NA,CASSDFGGGGTQYF,TGTGCCAGCAGTGACTTCGGCGGGGGGGGGACCCAGTACTTC
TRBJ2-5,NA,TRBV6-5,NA,CASSEPGLTQETQYF,TGTGCCAGCAGCGAACCAGGGTTAACGCAAGAGACCCAGTACTTC
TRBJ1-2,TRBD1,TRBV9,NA,CASSAGQGGYYGYTF,TGTGCCAGCAGCGCGGGACAGGGGGGATACTATGGCTACACCTTC
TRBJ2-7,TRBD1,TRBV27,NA,CASRKPGQISPYEQYF,TGTGCCAGCAGAAAACCGGGACAGATTTCTCCATACGAGCAGTACTTC